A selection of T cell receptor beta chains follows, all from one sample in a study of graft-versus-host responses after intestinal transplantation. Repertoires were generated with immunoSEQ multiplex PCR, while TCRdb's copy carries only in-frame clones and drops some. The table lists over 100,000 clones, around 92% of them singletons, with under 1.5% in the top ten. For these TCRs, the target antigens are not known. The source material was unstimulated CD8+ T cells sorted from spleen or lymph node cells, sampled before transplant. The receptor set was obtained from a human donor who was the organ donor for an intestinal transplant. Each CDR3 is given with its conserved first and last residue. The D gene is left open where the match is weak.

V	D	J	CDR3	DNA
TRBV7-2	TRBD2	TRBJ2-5	CASSDSGRDQETQYF	TGTGCCAGCAGCGATAGCGGGAGGGACCAAGAGACCCAGTACTTC
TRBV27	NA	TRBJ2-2	CASSLGTGELFF	TGTGCCAGCAGTTTAGGCACCGGGGAGCTGTTTTTT
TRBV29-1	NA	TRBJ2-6	CSVEEGQASGANVLTF	TGCAGCGTTGAAGAGGGGCAGGCCTCTGGGGCCAACGTCCTGACTTTC
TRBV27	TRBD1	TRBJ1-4	CASSSWTGSIEEKLFF	TGTGCCAGCAGTTCCTGGACAGGGAGCATTGAGGAAAAACTGTTTTTT
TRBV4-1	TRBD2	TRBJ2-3	CASSQDHPSGRGDTQYF	TGCGCCAGCAGCCAAGATCACCCTAGCGGGAGGGGCGATACGCAGTATTTT
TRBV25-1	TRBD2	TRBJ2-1	CASSETGTSGSDEQFF	TGTGCCAGCAGTGAGACCGGGACTAGCGGGAGTGATGAGCAGTTCTTC
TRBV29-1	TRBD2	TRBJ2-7	CSVEFPSGKTYEQYF	TGCAGCGTTGAATTTCCTAGCGGAAAGACCTACGAGCAGTACTTC
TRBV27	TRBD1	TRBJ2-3	CASSLMGTVYTQYF	TGTGCCAGCAGCCTCATGGGGACAGTTTACACGCAGTATTTT
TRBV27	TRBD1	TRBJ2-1	CASSSGGSYNEQFF	TGTGCCAGCAGCTCAGGGGGCTCCTACAATGAGCAGTTCTTC
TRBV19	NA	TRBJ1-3	CASSLRTSSGNTIYF	TGTGCCAGTAGCCTACGGACGAGCTCTGGAAACACCATATATTTT
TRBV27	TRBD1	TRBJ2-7	CASSLRDSYEQYF	TGTGCCAGCAGTTTACGGGACAGCTACGAGCAGTACTTC
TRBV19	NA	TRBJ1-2	CASSAGTPTGYTF	TGTGCCAGTAGCGCCGGGACTCCGACCGGCTACACCTTC
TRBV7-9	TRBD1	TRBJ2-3	CASSPRQGAPTDTQYF	TGTGCCAGCAGCCCGCGACAGGGGGCGCCCACAGATACGCAGTATTTT
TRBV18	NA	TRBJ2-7	CASSPPGLDEQYF	TGTGCCAGCTCACCTCCAGGTCTCGACGAGCAGTACTTC
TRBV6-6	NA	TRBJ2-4	CASSPGDVQYF	TGTGCCAGCAGTCCGGGGGACGTTCAGTACTTC
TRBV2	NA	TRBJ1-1	CASSEGHGGEAFF	TGTGCCAGCAGTGAAGGCCACGGGGGAGAAGCTTTCTTT
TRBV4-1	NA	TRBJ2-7	CASSHLAYIREQYF	TGCGCCAGCAGCCACTTAGCCTACATCAGGGAGCAGTACTTC
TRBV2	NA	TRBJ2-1	CASNFRTDSYNEQFF	TGTGCCAGCAATTTCCGAACCGACTCCTACAATGAGCAGTTCTTC
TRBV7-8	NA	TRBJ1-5	CASSLASGPSNQPQHF	TGTGCCAGCAGCTTAGCGTCGGGGCCGAGCAATCAGCCCCAGCATTTT
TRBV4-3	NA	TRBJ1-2	CASSQDLAGASSNYGYTF	TGCGCCAGCAGCCAAGATCTGGCGGGGGCCTCTTCTAACTATGGCTACACCTTC
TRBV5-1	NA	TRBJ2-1	CASSLPRLGRYNEQFF	TGCGCCAGCAGTCTTCCAAGACTAGGGAGGTACAATGAGCAGTTCTTC
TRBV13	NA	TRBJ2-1	CASSLMRSEQFF	TGTGCCAGCAGCTTGATGCGGTCCGAGCAGTTCTTC